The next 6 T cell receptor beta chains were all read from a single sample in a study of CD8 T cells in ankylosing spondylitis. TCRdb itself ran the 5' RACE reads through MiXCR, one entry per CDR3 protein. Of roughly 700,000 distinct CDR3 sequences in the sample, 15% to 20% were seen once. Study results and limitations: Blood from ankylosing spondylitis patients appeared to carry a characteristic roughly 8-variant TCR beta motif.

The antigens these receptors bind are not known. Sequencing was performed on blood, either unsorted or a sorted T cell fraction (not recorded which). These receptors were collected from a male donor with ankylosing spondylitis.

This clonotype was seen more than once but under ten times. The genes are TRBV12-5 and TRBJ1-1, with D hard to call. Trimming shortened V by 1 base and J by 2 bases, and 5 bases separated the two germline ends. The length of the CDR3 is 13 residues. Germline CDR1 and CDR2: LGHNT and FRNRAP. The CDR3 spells CASGLAPNTEAFF. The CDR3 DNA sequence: TGTGCTAGTGGTTTGGCCCCAAACACTGAAGCTTTCTTT.

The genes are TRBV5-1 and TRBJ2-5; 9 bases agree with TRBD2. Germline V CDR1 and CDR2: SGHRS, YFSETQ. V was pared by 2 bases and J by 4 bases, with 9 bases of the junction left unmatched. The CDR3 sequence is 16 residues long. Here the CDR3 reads CASSFLRGGRGETQYF. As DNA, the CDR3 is TGCGCCAGCAGCTTCTTGCGGGGGGGCCGAGGAGAGACCCAGTACTTC.

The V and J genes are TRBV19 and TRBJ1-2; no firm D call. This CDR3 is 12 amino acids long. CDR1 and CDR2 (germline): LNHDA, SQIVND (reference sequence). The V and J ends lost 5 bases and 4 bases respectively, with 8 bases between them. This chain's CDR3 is CASSDRFYGYTF. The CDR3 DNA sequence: TGTGCCAGTAGTGACCGGTTCTATGGCTACACCTTC.

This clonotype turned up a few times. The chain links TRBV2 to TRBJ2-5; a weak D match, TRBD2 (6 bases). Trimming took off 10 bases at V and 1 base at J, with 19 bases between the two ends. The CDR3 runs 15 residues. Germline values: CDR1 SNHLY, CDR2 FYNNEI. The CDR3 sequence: CAKGPYAGLQETQYF. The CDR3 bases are TGTGCCAAGGGTCCCTATGCGGGACTCCAAGAGACCCAGTACTTC.

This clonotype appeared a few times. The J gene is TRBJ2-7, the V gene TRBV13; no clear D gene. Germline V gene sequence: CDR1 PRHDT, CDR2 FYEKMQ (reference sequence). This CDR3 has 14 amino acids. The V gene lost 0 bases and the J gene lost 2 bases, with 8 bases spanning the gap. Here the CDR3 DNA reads TGTGCCAGCAGCTTAGGTCTCCCTCCCTACGAGCAGTACTTC. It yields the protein CASSLGLPPYEQYF.

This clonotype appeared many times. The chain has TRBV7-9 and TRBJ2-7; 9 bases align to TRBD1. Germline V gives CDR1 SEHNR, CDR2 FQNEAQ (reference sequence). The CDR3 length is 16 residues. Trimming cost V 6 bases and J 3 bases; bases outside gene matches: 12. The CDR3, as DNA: TGTGCCAGCAGTTCAGAGCCGGGACAGGGCTACTACGAGCAGTACTTC. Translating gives CASSSEPGQGYYEQYF.